This entry describes one T cell receptor beta chain. There are 14 residues in the CDR3. Looked up from germline, CDR1 is SEHNR and CDR2 is FQNEAQ (reference sequence). The V end was cut by 3 bases, the J end by 10 bases, with 13 bases between. Only in-frame clones appear in the TCRdb table, and some are missing; sequencing was by immunoSEQ multiplex PCR. There are 65,000 to 95,000 clones in the sample; approximately 89% occur only once, and approximately 1.9% lies in the top ten. The data derive from a study of T cell changes during pregnancy in multiple sclerosis. The chain employs TRBV7-9 and TRBJ1-6; D remains ambiguous. The sample consisted of peripheral blood, taken before pregnancy. The receptor's source is a female donor with multiple sclerosis, enrolled in a pregnancy study. The CDR3 DNA reads as TGTGCCAGCAGCTTTGACGAGGGTTACTCACCCCTCCACTTT. It is translated as CASSFDEGYSPLHF.